Here is one T cell receptor (beta chain) with its context. CDR3 length equals 20 residues. Germline trimming cut 3 bases from V and 7 bases from J; bases unmatched to any gene: 21. In germline, CDR1 is MDHEN, CDR2 SYDVKM. The entry originates in a study of blood T cell repertoires in COVID-19. Study in general: Italy, Spain and the United States were the sources of the convalescent and acute COVID-19 samples. PBMCs, B-cell-depleted T cells, or T cells were the source of the cDNA or gDNA that made up the material.

In the original workflow: Estimation of nucleated cell counts relied on the amplification of reference gene primers. The protocol was immunoSEQ multiplex PCR, while the TCRdb copy is restricted to in-frame clones and leaves out a portion. V and J calls and clone size follow that table, whereas D and trimming were derived from the DNA. The table has 110,000 or so clones, 75% to 85% seen once. The clonotype comes from a woman aged 70-85 years with acute or convalescent COVID-19. J is TRBJ1-4 and V is TRBV28; the match to TRBD1 covers 9 bases. Specimen: peripheral blood. CDR3 sequence (DNA): TGTGCCAGCAGTTTCCAAGCCGGGACAGGGATATTTGGATTCGCTGAAAAACTGTTTTTT. Protein sequence: CASSFQAGTGIFGFAEKLFF. The full variable domain, rest sourced from reference TRBV28 and TRBJ1-4, is DVKVTQSSRYLVKRTGEKVFLECVQDMDHENMFWYRQDPGLGLRLIYFSYDVKMKEKGDIPEGYSVSREKKERFSLILESASTNQTSMYLCASSFQAGTGIFGFAEKLFFGSGTQLSVL.